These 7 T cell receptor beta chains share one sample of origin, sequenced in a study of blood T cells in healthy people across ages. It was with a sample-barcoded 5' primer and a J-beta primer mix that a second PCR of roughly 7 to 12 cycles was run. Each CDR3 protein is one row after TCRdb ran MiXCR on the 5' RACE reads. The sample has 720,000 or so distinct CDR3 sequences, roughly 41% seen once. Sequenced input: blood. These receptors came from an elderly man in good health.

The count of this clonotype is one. The CDR3 DNA reads as TGCAGTGCGCATTCGGCCCGCGGGGAAAAACTGTTTTTT. Residues: CSAHSARGEKLFF. The V gene is TRBV20-1, the J gene TRBJ1-4; D unresolved. The CDR3 consists of 13 residues. The germline gives CDR1 DFQATT, CDR2 SNEGSKA (reference sequence). Trimming left V 6 bases short and J 8 bases short, with 16 bases between.

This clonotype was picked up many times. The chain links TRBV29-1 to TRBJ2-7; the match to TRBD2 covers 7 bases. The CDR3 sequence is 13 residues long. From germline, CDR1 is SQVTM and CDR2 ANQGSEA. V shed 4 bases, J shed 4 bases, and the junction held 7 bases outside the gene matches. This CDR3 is CSVVPSGTYEQYF. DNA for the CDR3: TGCAGCGTTGTACCCAGCGGGACGTACGAGCAGTACTTC.

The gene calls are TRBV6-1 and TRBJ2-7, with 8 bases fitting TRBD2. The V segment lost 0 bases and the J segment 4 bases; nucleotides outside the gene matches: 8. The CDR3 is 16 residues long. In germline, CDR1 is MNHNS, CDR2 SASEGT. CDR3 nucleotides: TGTGCCAGCAGTGAAGCGCTTGCGGGGGGTCCGTACGAGCAGTACTTC. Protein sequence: CASSEALAGGPYEQYF.

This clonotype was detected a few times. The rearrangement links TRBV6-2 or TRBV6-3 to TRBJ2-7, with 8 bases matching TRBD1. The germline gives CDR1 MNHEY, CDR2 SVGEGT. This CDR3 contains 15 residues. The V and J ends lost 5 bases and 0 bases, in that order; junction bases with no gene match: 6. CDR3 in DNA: TGTGCCAGCAGTCTCCGGACAGGGAACTCCTACGAGCAGTACTTC. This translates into CASSLRTGNSYEQYF.

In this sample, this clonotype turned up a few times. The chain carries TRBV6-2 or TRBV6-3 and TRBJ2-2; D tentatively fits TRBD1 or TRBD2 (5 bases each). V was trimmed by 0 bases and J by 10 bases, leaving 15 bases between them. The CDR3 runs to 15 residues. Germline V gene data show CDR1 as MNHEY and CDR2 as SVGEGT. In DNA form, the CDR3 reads TGTGCCAGCAGTTACTCGAGGGGCCTTTCTGAGGAGCTGTTTTTT. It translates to CASSYSRGLSEELFF.

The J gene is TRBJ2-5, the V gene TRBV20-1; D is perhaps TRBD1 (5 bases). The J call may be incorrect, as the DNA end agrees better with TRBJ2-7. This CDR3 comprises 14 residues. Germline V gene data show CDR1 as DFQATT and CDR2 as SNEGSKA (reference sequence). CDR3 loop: CSATPEGATYEQYF. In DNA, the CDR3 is TGCAGTGCTACTCCCGAAGGGGCGACTTACGAGCAGTACTTC.

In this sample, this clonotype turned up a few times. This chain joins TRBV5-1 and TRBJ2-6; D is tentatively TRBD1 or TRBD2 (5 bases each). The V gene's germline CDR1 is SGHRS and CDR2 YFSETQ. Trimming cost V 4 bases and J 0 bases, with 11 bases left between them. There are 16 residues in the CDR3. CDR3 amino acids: CASSGTVSSGANVLTF. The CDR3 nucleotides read TGCGCCAGCAGCGGGACGGTTTCCTCTGGGGCCAACGTCCTGACTTTC.